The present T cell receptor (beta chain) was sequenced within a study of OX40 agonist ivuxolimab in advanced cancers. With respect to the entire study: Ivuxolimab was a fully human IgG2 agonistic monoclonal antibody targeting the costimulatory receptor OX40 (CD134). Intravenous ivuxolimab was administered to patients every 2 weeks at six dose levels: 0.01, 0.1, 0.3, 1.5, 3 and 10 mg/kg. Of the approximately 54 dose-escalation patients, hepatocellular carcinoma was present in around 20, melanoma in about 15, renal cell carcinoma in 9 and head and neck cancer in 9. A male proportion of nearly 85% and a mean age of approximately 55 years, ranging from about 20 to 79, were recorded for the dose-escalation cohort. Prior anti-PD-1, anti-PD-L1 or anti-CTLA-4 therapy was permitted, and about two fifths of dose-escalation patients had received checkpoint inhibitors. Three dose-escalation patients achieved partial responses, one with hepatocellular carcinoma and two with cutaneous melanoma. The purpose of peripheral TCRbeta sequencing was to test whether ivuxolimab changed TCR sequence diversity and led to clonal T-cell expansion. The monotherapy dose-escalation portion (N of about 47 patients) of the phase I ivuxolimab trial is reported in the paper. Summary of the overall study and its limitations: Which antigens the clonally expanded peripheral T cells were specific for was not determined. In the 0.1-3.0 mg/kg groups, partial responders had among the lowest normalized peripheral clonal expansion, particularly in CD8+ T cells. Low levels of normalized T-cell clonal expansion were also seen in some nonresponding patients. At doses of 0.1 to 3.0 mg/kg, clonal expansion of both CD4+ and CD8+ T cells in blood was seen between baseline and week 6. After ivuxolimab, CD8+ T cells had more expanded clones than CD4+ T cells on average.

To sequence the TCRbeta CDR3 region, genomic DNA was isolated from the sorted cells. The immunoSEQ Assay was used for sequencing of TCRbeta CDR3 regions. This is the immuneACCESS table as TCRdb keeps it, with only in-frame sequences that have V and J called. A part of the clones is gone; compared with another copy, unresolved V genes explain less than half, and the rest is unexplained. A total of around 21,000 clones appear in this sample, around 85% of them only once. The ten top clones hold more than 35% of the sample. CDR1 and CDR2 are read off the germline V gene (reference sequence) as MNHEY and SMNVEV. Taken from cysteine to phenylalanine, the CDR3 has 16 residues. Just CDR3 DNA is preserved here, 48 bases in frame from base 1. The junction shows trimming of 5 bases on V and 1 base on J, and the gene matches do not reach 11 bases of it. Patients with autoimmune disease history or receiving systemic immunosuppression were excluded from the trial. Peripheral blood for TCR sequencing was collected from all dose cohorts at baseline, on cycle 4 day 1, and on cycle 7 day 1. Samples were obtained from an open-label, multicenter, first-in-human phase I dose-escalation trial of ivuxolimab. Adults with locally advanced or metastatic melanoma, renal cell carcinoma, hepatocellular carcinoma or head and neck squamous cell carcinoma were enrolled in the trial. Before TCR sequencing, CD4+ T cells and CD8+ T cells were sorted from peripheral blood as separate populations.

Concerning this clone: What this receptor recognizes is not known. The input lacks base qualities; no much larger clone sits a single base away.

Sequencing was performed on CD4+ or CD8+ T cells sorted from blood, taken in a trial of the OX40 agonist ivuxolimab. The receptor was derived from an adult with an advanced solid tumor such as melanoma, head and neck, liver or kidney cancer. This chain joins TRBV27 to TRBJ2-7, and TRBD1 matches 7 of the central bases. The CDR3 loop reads CASSPQHWTGSYEQYF. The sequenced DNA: TGTGCCAGCAGTCCCCAACACTGGACAGGTTCCTACGAGCAGTACTTC.